This T cell receptor beta chain comes out of a study of CD8 T cells in Susac syndrome. Sequencing of TCR beta, carried out with a high-throughput approach, was applied to CD8+ and CD4+ T cells from the blood. With random hexamers, reverse transcription was performed on roughly 0.5 to 1 ug of RNA. TCRdb independently ran MiXCR on the immunoSEQ multiplex PCR reads; one entry per CDR3 protein. The sample lists 170,000 or so distinct CDR3 sequences; about 96% were seen once. Germline V CDR1 and CDR2: SGHRS, YFSETQ. V was trimmed by 0 bases and J by 6 bases, leaving 13 bases between them. The CDR3 has 14 amino acids.

The chain employs TRBV5-1 and TRBJ2-7, with a possible D match to TRBD2 (5 bases). Sequencing used CD4+ T cells from PBMCs. This clonotype was sampled from a human donor with Susac syndrome. The CDR3 sequence is CASSLAVASPEQYF. The CDR3 nucleotides are TGCGCCAGCAGCTTGGCGGTGGCTAGCCCCGAGCAGTACTTC.